The 8 T cell receptor beta chains listed next were all sequenced from one sample in a study of neurological immune-mediated disorders. Via MiXCR, TCRdb re-called the 5' RACE reads, giving one row per CDR3 protein. The sample contains tens of thousands of distinct CDR3 sequences, over 15% of which appear only once. The sequencing input was PBMCs. Receptor source: a woman in her forties in good health.

The CDR3 protein is CASSLEGLGHEQFF. For the CDR3, the DNA is TGTGCCAGCAGCTTGGAGGGGCTAGGTCATGAGCAGTTCTTC. The J gene is TRBJ2-1, the V gene TRBV5-6; a possible D gene is TRBD1 (5 bases). The CDR3 runs to 14 residues. Trimming removed 0 bases at V and 8 bases at J, with 12 bases between. Germline values: CDR1 SGHDT, CDR2 YYEEEE.

With regard to this clonotype: At one end, the junction sequence differs from germline, possibly due to a read error. The rearrangement links TRBV12-3 or TRBV12-4 to TRBJ2-6, with D hard to call. The CDR3 is 17 residues long. CDR3 nucleotides: TGTGTCAGCAGCCCGTGCCCGGGTAACTCTGGGGCCAACGTCCTGACTTTC. It translates to CVSSPCPGNSGANVLTF.

The chain couples TRBV10-2 to TRBJ2-2, with a tentative D call TRBD1 (5 bases). The CDR3 sequence is 16 residues long. V lost 10 bases to trimming and J lost 5 bases, with 23 bases between them. CDR1 is WSHSY and CDR2 is SAAADI in the germline V gene. The CDR3: CATKNVGHGRTGELFF. The CDR3, as DNA: TGCGCCACGAAGAATGTAGGACATGGAAGGACCGGGGAGCTGTTTTTT.

Many counts were recorded for this clonotype. The chain has TRBV20-1 and TRBJ1-5; a possible D gene is TRBD1 (5 bases). This CDR3 comprises 14 residues. Trimming shortened V by 0 bases and J by 6 bases, and 12 bases separated the two germline ends. Germline V gives CDR1 DFQATT, CDR2 SNEGSKA (reference sequence). The DNA for the CDR3 is TGCAGTGCTAGAGAGGGGGAGTCGGGTCAGCCCCAGCATTTT. Translated, it gives CSAREGESGQPQHF.

The CDR3 DNA is TGTGCCAGCAGCGGTCCGGTCGGCGGGACCCAGTACTTC. Its translation is CASSGPVGGTQYF. V is TRBV21-1 and J is TRBJ2-5. TRBV21-1 is noted as a pseudogene. CDR3 length: 13 amino acids.

This clonotype turned up a few times. This rearrangement joins TRBV2 to TRBJ2-5; 9 bases fit TRBD1. This CDR3 spans 14 amino acids. After removal of 8 bases from V and 5 bases from J, the junction contained 9 bases not matched to a gene. CDR1 is SNHLY, CDR2 FYNNEI, per germline. The CDR3 spells CASGSGTGLETQYF. CDR3 coding DNA: TGTGCCAGCGGGTCCGGGACAGGGTTGGAGACCCAGTACTTC.

In its sample, this clonotype was seen many times. The chain joins TRBV5-1 to TRBJ2-3; 12 positions match TRBD1. The CDR3 consists of 14 residues. Germline V gives CDR1 SGHRS, CDR2 YFSETQ. V shed 3 bases, J shed 6 bases, and the junction held 2 bases outside the gene matches. In nucleotides, the CDR3 is TGCGCCAGCAGCTCCGGGACAGGGGGCGATACGCAGTATTTT. It encodes CASSSGTGGDTQYF.

The CDR3 sequence: CASSVSGTGTQETQYF. In DNA form, the CDR3 reads TGCGCCAGCAGCGTTTCCGGGACAGGAACACAAGAGACCCAGTACTTC. The chain carries TRBV5-1 and TRBJ2-5; 8 bases fit TRBD1. Germline V gene sequence: CDR1 SGHRS, CDR2 YFSETQ. The CDR3 has 16 residues. The trim removed 4 bases at V and 2 bases at J, leaving 10 bases unmatched.